Following are 10 T cell receptor beta chains from one sample sequenced in a study of tissue T cells after allogeneic stem cell transplantation. Here immunoSEQ multiplex PCR was the method, and the copy in TCRdb shows in-frame clones only, minus some. The table includes more than 2,000 clones, roughly 57% detected once. Time point reported: mouse harvest day 7 after allogeneic transplant. The graft held 10^6 splenic CD5+ T cells and 10^7 T-cell-depleted bone marrow cells. The specimen was spleen. All receptors come from a female BALB/c mouse given C57BL/6 T cells with graft-versus-host disease after an allogeneic hematopoietic cell transplant.

This clone was recorded once. Genes and germline are mouse. The read is 1 residue too short to cover the CDR3 end, so that end is filled in from the germline J gene. This chain joins TRBV23 and TRBJ1-4; TRBD1, the table's D call, lacks a check against the DNA. Germline CDR1 KGHTA, CDR2 FQNQQP. This CDR3 comprises 14 residues. The CDR3 here is CSSSHRVSNERLFF. The part of the CDR3 DNA that was read is TGCTCCAGCAGTCACAGGGTTTCCAACGAAAGATTATTT.

About this clone: Germline and genes here are mouse. The CDR3 end lies 1 residue beyond the end of the read and is filled in from the germline J gene. V is TRBV26 and J is TRBJ2-3, with D unclear. Germline assignment: CDR1 KGHPV and CDR2 FQNQEV (reference sequence). This CDR3 contains 14 residues. The ends were cut back, 3 bases at V and 0 bases at J, with 7 bases in the middle. The CDR3 is CASSLRPSAETLYF. The CDR3 bases that were read are TGTGCCAGCAGTCTTCGGCCTAGTGCAGAAACGCTGTAT.

Comment on this clone: The germline and genes are mouse ones. The missing CDR3 end, 1 residue past where the read stops, is filled in from the germline J gene. V usage is TRBV23 and J usage is TRBJ2-5; TRBD1 reflects the table's D call only, with no check against the DNA. The CDR3 is made up of 13 amino acids. Germline V gene sequence: CDR1 KGHTA, CDR2 FQNQQP. The sequenced part of the CDR3 DNA is TGCTCCAGCAGTCAAAACAAAAAAGACACCCAGTAC. It is translated as CSSSQNKKDTQY. The CDR3, in full, reads CSSSQNKKDTQYF. The entire variable domain, with the rest obtained from reference TRBV23 and TRBJ2-5, is as follows: DAAVTQKPRYLIKMKGQEAEMKCIPEKGHTAVFWYQQKQSKELKFLIYFQNQQPLDQIDMVKERFSAVCPSSSLCSLGIRTCEAEDSALYLCSSSQNKKDTQYFGPGTRLLVL.

As regards this clone: Gene labels here are mouse ones. The read terminates 1 residue before the CDR3 end, so the remaining end is supplied by the germline J gene. The rearrangement links TRBV13-1 to TRBJ1-1; 8 nucleotides match TRBD1. Germline CDR1 and CDR2: NSHNY and SYGAGN. Trimming took 5 bases from V and 1 from J; bases not matched to a gene: 1. This CDR3 is built from 13 residues. The part of the CDR3 DNA that was read is TGTGCCAGCAGGGGACAGGAAAACACAGAAGTCTTC. Protein product: CASRGQENTEVF. The CDR3 as a whole reads CASRGQENTEVFF.

In the case of this clone: Genes here carry mouse names. Sequencing ends 1 residue short of the CDR3 end; the germline J gene provides the rest. V is TRBV1 and J is TRBJ1-3, with 10 bases that match TRBD1. This CDR3 contains 15 residues. V trimming: 3 bases; J trimming: 3 bases; junction bases outside the gene matches: 2. Germline loops: CDR1 NSQYPW, CDR2 LRSPGD (reference sequence). The covered CDR3 bases are TGCACCTGCAGTGCCGACAGGGGGCTTGGAAATACGCTCTAT. Translating it yields CTCSADRGLGNTLY. The CDR3 in full is CTCSADRGLGNTLYF.

This clone showed up just a few times. Mouse names are used for the genes. The read terminates 1 residue ahead of where the CDR3 ends, so the germline J gene completes it. V gene TRBV13-1 combines with J gene TRBJ2-5; tentative D call: TRBD1 (6 bases). V was shortened by 5 bases and J by 2 bases, with 12 bases between the two germline ends. The CDR3 has 14 amino acids. Germline V gives CDR1 NSHNY, CDR2 SYGAGN. The CDR3 DNA, read in part, is TGTGCCAGCAGGGCCGGGACATCCCAAGACACCCAGTAC. This translates into CASRAGTSQDTQY. The entire CDR3 protein is CASRAGTSQDTQYF.

This clone turned up a few times. Genes and germline are mouse. The CDR3 end lies 1 residue beyond the end of the read and is filled in from the germline J gene. This chain uses TRBV1 with TRBJ2-7; the match to TRBD2 covers 12 bases. V lost 1 base to trimming and J lost 4 bases; unmatched junction nucleotides: 2. Germline V gives CDR1 NSQYPW, CDR2 LRSPGD (reference sequence). The CDR3 extends over 15 amino acids. CDR3 DNA (partial): TGCACCTGCAGTGCAGTCGGGACTGGGGGGTATGAACAGTAC. Protein product: CTCSAVGTGGYEQY. In full, the CDR3 is CTCSAVGTGGYEQYF. The full variable domain, its missing parts supplied by reference TRBV1 and TRBJ2-7, is VTLLEQNPRWRLVPRGQAVNLRCILKNSQYPWMSWYQQDLQKQLQWLFTLRSPGDKEVKSLPGADYLATRVTDTELRLQVANMSQGRTLYCTCSAVGTGGYEQYFGPGTRLTVL.

Turning to this clone: Here the gene names and germline are mouse. The read terminates 1 residue ahead of where the CDR3 ends, so the germline J gene completes it. The rearrangement joins TRBV19 to TRBJ2-1; 11 bases fit TRBD2. With 5 bases clipped from V and 6 bases from J, the junction kept 4 bases outside the gene matches. Germline CDR1 FNHDT, CDR2 SITEND (reference sequence). The CDR3 extends over 14 amino acids. The sequenced CDR3 bases are TGTGCCAGCAGACTGGGGGGGCGAAGTGCTGAGCAGTTC. Translating it yields CASRLGGRSAEQF. In full, the CDR3 is CASRLGGRSAEQFF.

Concerning this clone: Mouse names are used for the genes. The CDR3 DNA, read in part, is TGTGCAAGCAGCTTAGATGTGGATGCTGAGCAGTTC. Residues: CASSLDVDAEQF. From start to end, the CDR3 is CASSLDVDAEQFF. The V gene is TRBV16, the J gene TRBJ2-1; D is unclear. The CDR3 end falls 1 residue outside the read, so it is completed with the germline J gene. The CDR3 sequence is 13 residues long. The germline V gene has CDR1 SGHSA and CDR2 FRNQAP. The ends were cut back, 0 bases at V and 5 bases at J, with 5 bases in the middle. Using reference TRBV16 and TRBJ2-1 for the parts outside the CDR3, the full variable domain is NAGVIQTPRHKVTGKGQEATLWCEPISGHSAVFWYRQTIVQGLEFLTYFRNQAPIDDSGMPKERFSAQMPNQSHSTLKIQSTQPQDSAVYLCASSLDVDAEQFFGPGTRLTVL.

As regards this clone: Mouse names are used for the genes. Read coverage stops 1 residue before the CDR3 terminus; the germline J gene supplies the remainder. V and J are TRBV1 and TRBJ2-7; TRBD2 aligns across 10 bases. CDR1 NSQYPW and CDR2 LRSPGD come from the germline V gene (reference sequence). CDR3 length: 15 amino acids. V gave up 0 bases and J gave up 4 bases; unmatched junction bases: 3. The sequenced part of the CDR3 DNA is TGCACCTGCAGTGCAGACCGGACTGGGGGATATGAACAGTAC. This encodes CTCSADRTGGYEQY. The whole CDR3 protein reads CTCSADRTGGYEQYF.